Each of the 3 T cell receptor beta chains below was sequenced from the same sample in a study of T-cell reconstitution after alpha-beta-depleted transplantation in children. Study observations and caveats: The main origin of T-cell counts and diversity one year after transplant was newly produced T cells.

These TCRs are of unknown antigen specificity. Unique molecular identifiers were built into the TCRbeta library. TCRdb reprocessed the PCR reads via MiXCR and lists one record per CDR3 protein. The sample yields around 270,000 distinct CDR3 sequences, over 7% seen once. Here the sequenced sample was peripheral blood, taken 360 days after TCRalphabeta/CD19-depleted stem cell transplant. These receptors originate from a female patient aged 2-9 years who had a stem cell transplant for Fanconi anemia, so the T cells may come from the graft donor.

The genes are TRBV5-1 and TRBJ2-5; 11 nucleotides agree with TRBD1. The CDR3 is made up of 18 amino acids. From germline, CDR1 is SGHRS and CDR2 YFSETQ. J was trimmed by 1 base and V by 4 bases; bases with no gene match: 12. This CDR3 is CASSRRPGTGGSQETQYF. The DNA for the CDR3 is TGCGCCAGCAGCCGCCGGCCCGGGACAGGGGGAAGCCAAGAGACCCAGTACTTC. The whole variable domain, filled in from reference TRBV5-1 and TRBJ2-5, reads KAGVTQTPRYLIKTRGQQVTLSCSPISGHRSVSWYQQTPGQGLQFLFEYFSETQRNKGNFPGRFSGRQFSNSRSEMNVSTLELGDSALYLCASSRRPGTGGSQETQYFGPGTRLLVL.

A few counts support this clonotype. The chain is built from TRBV4-1 and TRBJ2-1; D tentatively reads TRBD1 or TRBD2 (5 bases each). The germline V and J ends were trimmed by 4 bases and 5 bases, with 12 bases remaining between them. This CDR3 has 14 residues. CDR1 and CDR2 from the germline V gene are MGHRA and YSYEKL. The CDR3 bases are TGCGCCAGCAGCCTTGGGGGTCATAACAATGAGCAGTTCTTC. As protein: CASSLGGHNNEQFF.

This clonotype showed up just a few times. The chain combines TRBV27 with TRBJ2-3; D is possibly TRBD1 or TRBD2 (7 bases each). V dropped 5 bases and J dropped 4 bases, with 13 bases sitting between them. CDR3 length equals 14 residues. CDR1 is MNHEY and CDR2 is SMNVEV in the germline V gene (reference sequence). The CDR3 reads CASSQGGAPDTQYF. The CDR3 DNA sequence: TGTGCCAGCAGTCAGGGGGGGGCCCCAGATACGCAGTATTTT.